The rows below give T cell receptor beta chains drawn from one sample of a study of OX40 agonist ivuxolimab in advanced cancers. The table came from immunoSEQ multiplex PCR; TCRdb's copy has only in-frame clones and leaves some out. The sample records tens of thousands of clones, about 86% being singletons. Material: CD4+ or CD8+ T cells sorted from blood, obtained in a trial of the OX40 agonist ivuxolimab. Receptors were obtained from an adult with an advanced solid tumor such as melanoma, head and neck, liver or kidney cancer. The CDR3 runs from the conserved cysteine through the conserved F or W. Fields, in order: V gene, J gene, clone size, D gene, CDR3 protein, CDR3 DNA. D genes are given only for firm matches. Expanded clones get a size class; other rows say once, few or many, or leave the size out.

>TRBV21-1|TRBJ1-5|once|.
CASSKEPGPRNQPQHF
TGTGCCAGCAGCAAAGAGCCGGGACCGCGCAATCAGCCCCAGCATTTT
>TRBV15|TRBJ1-2|.|TRBD1
CATSRGGTVTNYGYTF
TGTGCCACCAGCAGAGGGGGGACAGTGACTAACTATGGCTACACCTTC
>TRBV9|TRBJ2-1|.|.
CASSPRRAGNNEQFF
TGTGCCAGCAGCCCGCGAAGGGCAGGGAACAATGAGCAGTTCTTC
>TRBV5-8|TRBJ1-2|.|.
CASSSRDALRNGYTF
TGTGCCAGCTCCTCTAGAGACGCATTACGGAACGGCTACACCTTC
>TRBV19|TRBJ1-4|once|.
CASSDAFATNEKLFF
TGTGCCAGTAGTGATGCGTTTGCAACTAATGAAAAACTGTTTTTT
>TRBV12-5|TRBJ1-3|.|.
CASAPRENTIYF
TGTGCTAGTGCCCCTCGAGAAAACACCATATATTTT
>TRBV5-6|TRBJ2-7|.|.
CASSSGLNYEQYF
TGTGCCAGCAGCTCCGGACTGAATTACGAGCAGTACTTC
>TRBV4-3|TRBJ2-3|.|TRBD1
CASSQRGQGFTDTQYF
TGCGCCAGCAGCCAACGGGGACAGGGCTTCACAGATACGCAGTATTTT
>TRBV11-2|TRBJ1-2|once|TRBD1
CASSLVGGGGYTF
TGTGCCAGCAGCTTAGTGGGAGGGGGCGGCTACACCTTC
>TRBV7-2|TRBJ1-1|.|.
CASNSGVNTEAFF
TGTGCCAGCAACTCGGGAGTGAACACTGAAGCTTTCTTT
>TRBV9|TRBJ2-3|.|TRBD2
CASSLEGLARITDTQYF
TGTGCCAGCAGCTTAGAAGGACTAGCACGTATCACAGATACGCAGTATTTT
>TRBV5-8|TRBJ2-5|.|.
CASSSRSGVRETQYF
TGTGCCAGCAGCTCCCGGTCGGGCGTGAGGGAGACCCAGTACTTC
>TRBV11-3|TRBJ2-1|.|.
CASSSPSYNEQFF
TGTGCCAGCAGCTCTCCCAGCTACAATGAGCAGTTCTTC
>TRBV5-1|TRBJ1-2|.|.
CASSLQGGYGYTF
TGCGCCAGCAGCTTACAGGGTGGCTATGGCTACACCTTC
>TRBV5-8|TRBJ2-2|.|.
CASSFGVITGELFF
TGTGCCAGCAGCTTTGGGGTGATCACCGGGGAGCTGTTTTTT
>TRBV19|TRBJ2-5|.|.
CASSGGSSPGPTQYF
TGTGCCAGTAGTGGAGGGTCCTCCCCCGGACCGACCCAGTACTTC
>TRBV27|TRBJ2-5|.|.
CASSDFQETQYF
TGTGCTTCTAGCGATTTCCAAGAGACCCAGTACTTC
>TRBV19|TRBJ2-5|once|.
CATRGIGREETQYF
TGTGCCACTCGGGGAATTGGCAGGGAGGAGACCCAGTACTTC
>TRBV4-3|TRBJ1-5|.|.
CASSQDYGSPNQPQHF
TGCGCCAGCAGCCAAGATTACGGGTCTCCGAATCAGCCCCAGCATTTT
>TRBV6-6|TRBJ1-5|.|.
CASASSVDQPQHF
TGTGCCAGCGCCTCCTCGGTCGATCAGCCCCAGCATTTT
>TRBV11-2|TRBJ1-6|once|.
CASSFIAGVPPLHF
TGTGCCAGCAGCTTCATCGCGGGGGTTCCACCCCTCCACTTT
>TRBV6-5|TRBJ1-2|.|TRBD1
CASSYSTGSWDGYTF
TGTGCCAGCAGTTACTCGACAGGGAGTTGGGATGGCTACACCTTC
>TRBV18|TRBJ1-5|.|TRBD1
CASSKRTGEGNQPQHF
TGTGCCAGCTCAAAACGGACAGGGGAGGGGAATCAGCCCCAGCATTTT
>TRBV7-3|TRBJ2-1|.|TRBD2
CASSPRVAGNNEQFF
TGTGCCAGCAGCCCCCGGGTAGCGGGAAACAATGAGCAGTTCTTC
>TRBV10-3|TRBJ2-2|.|.
CAISGLLGRTGELFF
TGTGCCATCAGTGGCCTTCTAGGCCGCACCGGGGAGCTGTTTTTT
>TRBV18|TRBJ1-3|.|TRBD1
CASSQDRTGTIYF
TGTGCCAGCTCCCAGGACAGGACGGGCACCATATATTTT
>TRBV11-3|TRBJ2-7|.|.
CASSIIGRTGKHYEQYF
TGTGCCAGCAGCATCATTGGAAGGACGGGGAAACACTACGAGCAGTACTTC
>TRBV4-1|TRBJ1-2|.|TRBD1
CASSSVTGGVGYTF
TGCGCCAGCAGCTCTGTTACAGGGGGCGTCGGCTACACCTTC
>TRBV27|TRBJ2-7|.|.
CASSLWSGSDEQYF
TGTGCCAGCAGTTTATGGTCGGGGTCTGACGAGCAGTACTTC
>TRBV9|TRBJ1-1|.|.
CASSVVNRRNTEAFF
TGTGCCAGCAGCGTAGTGAACAGGAGGAACACTGAAGCTTTCTTT
>TRBV7-3|TRBJ2-1|.|.
CASSSGVPNEQFF
TGTGCCAGCAGCTCGGGAGTCCCCAATGAGCAGTTCTTC
>TRBV12-5|TRBJ2-3|.|.
CASGLNRDTQYF
TGTGCTAGTGGTCTAAACAGAGATACGCAGTATTTT
>TRBV9|TRBJ2-3|.|.
CASSVATGAPVRTDTQYF
TGTGCCAGCAGCGTAGCTACGGGGGCCCCGGTCAGGACAGATACGCAGTATTTT
>TRBV18|TRBJ1-1|.|.
CASSPASLDTEAFF
TGTGCCAGCTCACCAGCCTCATTGGACACTGAAGCTTTCTTT
>TRBV29-1|TRBJ2-7|once|.
CSVGRTTNSYEQYF
TGCAGCGTGGGTAGGACTACGAACTCCTACGAGCAGTACTTC
>TRBV28|TRBJ1-5|.|TRBD1
CASSQETGVNQPQHF
TGTGCCAGCAGCCAGGAGACAGGGGTCAATCAGCCCCAGCATTTT
>TRBV14|TRBJ1-1|.|TRBD1
CASSQLRQGLLMNTEAFF
TGTGCCAGCAGCCAACTCAGACAGGGTCTCCTTATGAACACTGAAGCTTTCTTT
>TRBV4-2|TRBJ1-2|few|.
CASSQEYREIPRYTF
TGTGCCAGCAGCCAAGAGTACAGGGAGATCCCTCGCTACACCTTC
>TRBV9|TRBJ1-4|.|.
CASSVGGTGKLFF
TGTGCCAGCAGCGTAGGGGGTACGGGAAAACTGTTTTTT
>TRBV6-5|TRBJ2-7|.|.
CASKRVEGNEQYF
TGTGCCAGCAAAAGGGTAGAGGGGAACGAGCAGTACTTC
>TRBV5-1|TRBJ2-1|.|.
CASSFQGSSYNEQFF
TGCGCCAGCAGCTTCCAGGGGAGCTCCTACAATGAGCAGTTCTTC
>TRBV4-2|TRBJ2-1|.|.
CASSQERSGYEQFF
TGTGCCAGCAGCCAAGAACGCTCGGGATATGAGCAGTTCTTC
>TRBV7-9|TRBJ2-7|few|TRBD1
CASSYSGQGRSEQYF
TGTGCCAGCAGCTACTCTGGACAGGGACGGAGCGAGCAGTACTTC
>TRBV29-1|TRBJ1-2|.|TRBD1
CSVRQGDYGYTF
TGCAGCGTTCGACAGGGTGACTATGGCTACACCTTC
>TRBV5-1|TRBJ2-3|.|.
CASSPWISEITQYF
TGCGCCAGCAGCCCCTGGATCAGCGAGATTACGCAGTATTTT
>TRBV10-3|TRBJ1-2|.|TRBD1
CAMKGQANYGYTF
TGTGCCATGAAGGGACAGGCGAACTATGGCTACACCTTC
>TRBV5-1|TRBJ2-1|.|.
CASTGGYNEQFF
TGCGCCAGCACAGGCGGTTACAATGAGCAGTTCTTC
>TRBV6-5|TRBJ1-5|.|.
CASSPYHSNQPQHF
TGTGCCAGCAGCCCGTACCATAGCAATCAGCCCCAGCATTTT
>TRBV5-1|TRBJ2-3|once|.
CASSFGQGILLASTDTQYF
TGCGCCAGCAGCTTCGGCCAGGGCATCCTACTGGCGTCGACAGATACGCAGTATTTT
>TRBV11-3|TRBJ2-1|.|.
CASSKDSTTGFF
TGTGCCAGCAGCAAGGACAGTACAACGGGGTTCTTC
>TRBV9|TRBJ2-2|.|TRBD2
CASSSSGRPLDGELFF
TGTGCCAGCAGCAGTAGCGGGAGGCCCCTTGACGGGGAGCTGTTTTTT
>TRBV7-2|TRBJ1-5|.|.
CASSTSQGQPQHF
TGTGCCAGCAGTACTTCACAGGGACAGCCCCAGCATTTT
>TRBV15|TRBJ2-1|.|TRBD1
CATSRDYRDSFF
TGTGCCACCAGCAGAGATTACCGGGACAGCTTCTTC
>TRBV7-3|TRBJ2-2|.|TRBD2
CASSSPPGGSSNTGELFF
TGTGCCAGCAGCTCCCCCCCGGGAGGGAGTTCCAACACCGGGGAGCTGTTTTTT
>TRBV10-3|TRBJ1-1|.|TRBD1
CAISETGTGIGEAFF
TGTGCCATCAGTGAAACCGGGACAGGGATTGGTGAAGCTTTCTTT